The T cell receptor beta chain described here comes from a study of T cell responses to AZD1222 COVID-19 vaccine. Across the whole study: Some second doses came at about 4 weeks and others at about 12 weeks; these were pooled. Study-wide results and caveats: Unmutated regions of variants are reportedly targeted by nearly half of spike-specific TCRs. The number of AZD1222 recipients seropositive at baseline was only 6 or 7.

Sequencing was performed with immunoSEQ multiplex PCR; in TCRdb, only in-frame clones are kept and a portion is missing. This sample has 100,000 to 150,000 clones, with about 88% found just once. The CDR3 has 20 amino acids. Germline V lookup: CDR1 KGHDR, CDR2 SFDVKD. V gave up 2 bases and J gave up 5 bases, with 29 bases separating them. A note on this clone: Its antigen is unidentified.

The TCR originated in an adult in good health. Sequences were derived from peripheral blood, sampled on day 0 of AZD1222 vaccination. The chain recombines TRBV24-1 with TRBJ1-2, with D maybe TRBD1 (5 bases). CDR3 nucleotide sequence: TGTGCCACCAGTGATTCGAATCGGGGACCGCCGACCCAGGGTCGTTATGGCTACACCTTC. It yields the protein CATSDSNRGPPTQGRYGYTF.